In this sample, the clone carrying this TCR beta chain turned up a few times. Its antigen is as yet unknown. The data derive from a study of beta chain features in type 1 diabetes. Study outcomes and limitations: VDJ junctions from type 1 diabetes patients carried fewer insertions and larger deletions.

Populations obtained by sorting all exceeded 98% purity. Every isolated RNA sample was fully reverse transcribed, so sequencing captured expressed TCRB transcripts. The protocol was immunoSEQ multiplex PCR, while the TCRdb copy is restricted to in-frame clones and leaves out a portion. This sample has around 200,000 clones, with 10% to 15% found just once. The sequencing sample was made of central memory CD4+ T cells from blood. The TCR was taken from a woman aged 18-35 years in good health.

As DNA, the CDR3 is TGTGCCAGCACCAATAGCGGGGGGGTATGGGATGAGCAGTTCTTC. This translates into CASTNSGGVWDEQFF. This sequence joins TRBV14 and TRBJ2-1; 11 nucleotides align to TRBD2. Looked up from germline, CDR1 is SGHDN and CDR2 is FVKESK. This CDR3 comprises 15 residues. After removal of 7 bases from V and 8 bases from J, the junction contained 10 bases not matched to a gene.